The source of this T cell receptor (beta chain) is a study of blood T cells in healthy people across ages (dated by TCRdb to about 2015). For the study in its entirety: In model experiments, template switching captured about one uniquely barcoded TCR beta cDNA molecule for every two T cells. To track age-related changes in TCR beta repertoire diversity, the study relied on deep sequencing normalized with unique cDNA molecular identifiers. Donors were grouped into four age groups: young (average roughly 16 years), middle-aged (roughly 38), aged (roughly 67) and long-lived (around 80). To avoid experimental bias, donors of different ages were distributed randomly across sequencing lanes. Using the same blood draw, the study looked at two additional independent replicas of 1 million unique cDNA reads for two donors, one aged 18 to 30 and the other aged 80 or older. Paper-wide results and their limitations: Estimates of total diversity from one million sequenced T cells were regarded as lower bounds and underestimates. Donor CMV infection status was unknown, potentially confounding age-related changes in expanded clonotypes. Since profiling was done on bulk unsorted PBMCs, naive and antigen-experienced compartments could not be conclusively compared. Compared with the aged group, more naive CD4+ T cells, fewer expanded clones and increased TCR diversity were shown by the long-lived group, suggesting age selection. There was a strong correlation between observed TCR beta diversity and the percentage of naive T cells measured by flow cytometry. Observed TCR beta diversity per million T cells fell roughly linearly with age, and a significant reduction was already apparent by age around 40.

Points on this clonotype: Its cognate antigen has yet to be identified. The record has no base qualities; no much larger clone is one base away.

The CDR1 and CDR2 encoded by the germline V gene are MNHNS and SASEGT. The trim is 2 bases for V and 5 bases for J, with a gap of 15 bases between the germline ends. The CDR3 contains 15 residues, cysteine and phenylalanine counted. Only the CDR3 part of the read is kept: 45 bases, read in frame from the first base. The donors were roughly 38 Caucasian individuals from Russia, aged roughly 6 to 100 years, who were systemically healthy. Each donor gave about 9.7 milliliters of peripheral blood, drawn into EDTA-treated Vacutainer tubes. Ficoll-Paque density-gradient centrifugation was used to isolate PBMCs, with at least 6 million obtained per sample. Trizol reagent was used to extract total RNA from PBMCs, with at least 5.5 micrograms per sample. For every donor, flow cytometry on a PBMC aliquot measured the percentage of naive CD45RAhigh/CD27high T cells. Library creation used 5' RACE. Sequenced using an Illumina HiSeq 2500. The second PCR ran for roughly 7 to 11 cycles and used a J-beta primer mix along with a sample-barcoded 5' primer. Each TCR beta cDNA molecule received a unique molecular identifier from a template-switch 5' adaptor carrying 12 random nucleotides. Each sample yielded at least 2.5 million CDR3-containing paired-end reads. All of the RNA was converted into first-strand cDNA using the Mint cDNA synthesis kit, with a TRBC-specific oligonucleotide serving as the primer. All cDNA was treated with uracil-DNA glycosylase and then went through a first 18-cycle PCR with the universal primers M1SS and BC2_uni_R. The study's own analysis went as follows. For normalization, 1 million high-quality reads were randomly selected from each sample, with every read carrying a distinct molecular identifier. Instead of being binned into consensus sequences, reads that shared molecular identifiers were thrown out. CDR3 identification, clonotype clustering and error correction used MiTCR with a Q25 quality threshold and the strictest error-elimination algorithm. A nonparametric unseen species model with Euler transformation was used to estimate a lower bound on total TCR beta diversity. TCRdb reran the public reads through fastp at Q25 and MiXCR, keeping productive beta chains. Identical CDR3 proteins give one entry, which carries the most common genes and DNA. These V and J calls rely on TCRdb rather than the paper's analysis. In all, the sample holds 1.5 million to 2 million distinct CDR3 sequences, and roughly 30% of those were seen once. Clones ranked in the top ten supply roughly 12% of the sample.

The specimen was blood. The chain uses TRBV6-1 and TRBJ1-2, with the D gene not confidently named. This receptor was taken from a woman younger than 45 in good health. The DNA sequence follows: TGTGCCAGCAGTGAATTCGGTCTCGTACTTTATGGCTACACCTTC. This yields the protein CASSEFGLVLYGYTF.